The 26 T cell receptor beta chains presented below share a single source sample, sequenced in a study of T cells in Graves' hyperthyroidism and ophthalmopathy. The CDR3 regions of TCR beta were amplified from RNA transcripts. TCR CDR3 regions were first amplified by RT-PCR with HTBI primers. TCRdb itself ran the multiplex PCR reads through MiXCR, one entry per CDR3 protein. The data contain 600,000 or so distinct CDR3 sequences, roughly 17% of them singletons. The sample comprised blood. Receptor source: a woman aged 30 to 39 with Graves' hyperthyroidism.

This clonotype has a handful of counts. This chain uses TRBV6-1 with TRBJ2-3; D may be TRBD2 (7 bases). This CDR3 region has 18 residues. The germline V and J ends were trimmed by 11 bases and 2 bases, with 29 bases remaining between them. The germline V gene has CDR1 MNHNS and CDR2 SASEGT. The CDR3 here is CASRVVRGAQLLTDTQYF. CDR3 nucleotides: TGTGCCTCCCGCGTCGTTCGGGGGGCTCAACTCCTCACAGATACGCAGTATTTT.

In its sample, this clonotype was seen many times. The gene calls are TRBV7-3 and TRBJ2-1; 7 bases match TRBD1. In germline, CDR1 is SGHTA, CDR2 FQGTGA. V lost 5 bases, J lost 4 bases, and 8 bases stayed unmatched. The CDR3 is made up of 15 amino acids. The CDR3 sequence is CASSLRGQRYNEQFF. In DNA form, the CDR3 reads TGTGCCAGCAGCCTCAGGGGACAGAGATACAATGAGCAGTTCTTC.

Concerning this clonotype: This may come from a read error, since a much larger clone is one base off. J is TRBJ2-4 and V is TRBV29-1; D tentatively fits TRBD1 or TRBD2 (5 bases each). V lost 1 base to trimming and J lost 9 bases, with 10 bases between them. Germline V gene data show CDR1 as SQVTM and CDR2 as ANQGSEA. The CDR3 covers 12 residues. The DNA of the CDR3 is TGCAGCGTTGAAGTGGTGAGGGGCATTCAGTACTTC. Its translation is CSVEVVRGIQYF.

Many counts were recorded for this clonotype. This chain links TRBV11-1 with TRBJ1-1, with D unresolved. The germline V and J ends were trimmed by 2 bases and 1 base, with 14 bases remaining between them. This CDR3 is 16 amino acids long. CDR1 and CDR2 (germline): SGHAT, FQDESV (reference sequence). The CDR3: CASSLRRTLTNTEAFF. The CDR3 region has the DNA TGTGCCAGCAGCTTAAGACGGACCCTGACGAACACTGAAGCTTTCTTT.

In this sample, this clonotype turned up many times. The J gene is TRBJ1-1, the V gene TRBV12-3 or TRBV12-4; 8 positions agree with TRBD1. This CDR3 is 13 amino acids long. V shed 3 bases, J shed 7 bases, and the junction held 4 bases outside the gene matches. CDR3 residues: CASSFGQGVEAFF. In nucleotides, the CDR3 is TGTGCCAGCAGTTTCGGACAGGGCGTTGAAGCTTTCTTT.

CDR3 nucleotide sequence: TGTGCCAGCAGTTCTCTCGGGTGGCCACAATACAATGAGCAGTTCTTC. Translating gives CASSSLGWPQYNEQFF. The genes are TRBV7-9 and TRBJ2-1, with D unclear. The V gene's germline CDR1 is SEHNR and CDR2 FQNEAQ (reference sequence). There are 16 residues in the CDR3. V was pared by 6 bases and J by 4 bases, with 19 bases between.

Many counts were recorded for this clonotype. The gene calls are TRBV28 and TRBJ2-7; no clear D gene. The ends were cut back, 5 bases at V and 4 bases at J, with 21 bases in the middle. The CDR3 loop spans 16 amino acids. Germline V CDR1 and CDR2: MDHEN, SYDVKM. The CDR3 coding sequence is TGTGCCAGCAGTCAAACCGACGGCGGAACCGGGTACGAGCAGTACTTC. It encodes CASSQTDGGTGYEQYF.

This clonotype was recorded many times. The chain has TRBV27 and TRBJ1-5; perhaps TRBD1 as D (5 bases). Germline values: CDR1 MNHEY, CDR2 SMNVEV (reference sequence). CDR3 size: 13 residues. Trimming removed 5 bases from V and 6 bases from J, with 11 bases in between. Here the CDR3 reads CASSPPTGQPQHF. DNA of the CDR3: TGTGCCAGCAGTCCACCAACAGGTCAGCCCCAGCATTTT.

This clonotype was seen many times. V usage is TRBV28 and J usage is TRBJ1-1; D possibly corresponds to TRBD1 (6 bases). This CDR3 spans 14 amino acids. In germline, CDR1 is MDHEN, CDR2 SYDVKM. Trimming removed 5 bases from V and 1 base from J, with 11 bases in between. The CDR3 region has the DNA TGTGCCAGCAGTCCCCAGGGGAGGAACACTGAAGCTTTCTTT. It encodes CASSPQGRNTEAFF.

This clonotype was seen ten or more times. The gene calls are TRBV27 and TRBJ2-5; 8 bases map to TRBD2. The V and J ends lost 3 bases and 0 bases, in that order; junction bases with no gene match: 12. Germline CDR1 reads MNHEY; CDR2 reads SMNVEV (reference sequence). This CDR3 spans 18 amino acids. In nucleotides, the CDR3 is TGTGCCAGCAGTTTCGGGTCGGGAGGGGGACGGTACCAAGAGACCCAGTACTTC. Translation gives CASSFGSGGGRYQETQYF.

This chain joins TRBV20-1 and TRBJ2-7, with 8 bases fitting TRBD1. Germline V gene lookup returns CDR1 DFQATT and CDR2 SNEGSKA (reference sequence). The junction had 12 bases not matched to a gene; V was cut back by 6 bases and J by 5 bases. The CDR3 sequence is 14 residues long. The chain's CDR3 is CSAQRADRVDEQYF. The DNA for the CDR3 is TGCAGTGCCCAAAGAGCGGACAGGGTTGACGAGCAGTACTTC.

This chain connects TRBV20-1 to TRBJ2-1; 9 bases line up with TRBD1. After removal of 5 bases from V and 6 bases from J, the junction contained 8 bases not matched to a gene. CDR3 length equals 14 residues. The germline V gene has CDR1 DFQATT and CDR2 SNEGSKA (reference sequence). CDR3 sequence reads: CSAPPGQGFNEQFF. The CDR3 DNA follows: TGCAGTGCTCCTCCGGGACAGGGATTCAATGAGCAGTTCTTC.

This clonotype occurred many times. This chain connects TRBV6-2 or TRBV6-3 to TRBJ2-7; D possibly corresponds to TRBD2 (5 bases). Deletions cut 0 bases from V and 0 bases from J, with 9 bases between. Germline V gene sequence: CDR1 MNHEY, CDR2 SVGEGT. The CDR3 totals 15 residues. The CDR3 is CASSYSEGSSYEQYF. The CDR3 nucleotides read TGTGCCAGCAGTTACTCAGAAGGGAGCTCCTACGAGCAGTACTTC.

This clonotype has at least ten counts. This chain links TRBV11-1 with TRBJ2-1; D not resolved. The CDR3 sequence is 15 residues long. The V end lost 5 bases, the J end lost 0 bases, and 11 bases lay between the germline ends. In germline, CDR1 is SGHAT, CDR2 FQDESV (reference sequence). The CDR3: CASSAAPSSYNEQFF. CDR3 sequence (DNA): TGTGCCAGCAGCGCAGCGCCCAGCTCCTACAATGAGCAGTTCTTC.

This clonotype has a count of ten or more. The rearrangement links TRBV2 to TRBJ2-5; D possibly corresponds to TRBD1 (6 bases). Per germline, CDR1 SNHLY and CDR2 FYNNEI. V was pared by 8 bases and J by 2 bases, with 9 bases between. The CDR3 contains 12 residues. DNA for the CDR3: TGTGCCAGCCACGGACAGCAAGAGACCCAGTACTTC. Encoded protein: CASHGQQETQYF. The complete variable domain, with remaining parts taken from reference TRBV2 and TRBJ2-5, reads EPEVTQTPSHQVTQMGQEVILRCVPISNHLYFYWYRQILGQKVEFLVSFYNNEISEKSEIFDDQFSVERPDGSNFTLKIRSTKLEDSAMYFCASHGQQETQYFGPGTRLLVL.

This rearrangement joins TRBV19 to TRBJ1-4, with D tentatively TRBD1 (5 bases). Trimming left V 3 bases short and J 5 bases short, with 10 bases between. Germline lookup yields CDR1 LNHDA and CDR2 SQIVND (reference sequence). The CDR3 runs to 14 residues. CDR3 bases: TGTGCCAGTAGTATCCGAAGGACAAATGAAAAACTGTTTTTT. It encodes CASSIRRTNEKLFF.

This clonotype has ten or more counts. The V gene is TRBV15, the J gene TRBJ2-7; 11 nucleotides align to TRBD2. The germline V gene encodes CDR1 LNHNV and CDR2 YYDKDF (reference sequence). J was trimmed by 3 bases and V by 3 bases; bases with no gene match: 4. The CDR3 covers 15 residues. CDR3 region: CATSSLAGGFYEQYF. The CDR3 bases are TGTGCCACCAGCAGTTTAGCGGGAGGGTTCTACGAGCAGTACTTC.

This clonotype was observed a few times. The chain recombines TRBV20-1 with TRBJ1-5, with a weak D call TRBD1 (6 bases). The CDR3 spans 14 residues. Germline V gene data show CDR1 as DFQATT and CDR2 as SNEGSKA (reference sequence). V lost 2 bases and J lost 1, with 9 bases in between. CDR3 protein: CSARQGLSNQPQHF. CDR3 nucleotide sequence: TGCAGTGCTAGACAGGGGCTGAGCAATCAGCCCCAGCATTTT.

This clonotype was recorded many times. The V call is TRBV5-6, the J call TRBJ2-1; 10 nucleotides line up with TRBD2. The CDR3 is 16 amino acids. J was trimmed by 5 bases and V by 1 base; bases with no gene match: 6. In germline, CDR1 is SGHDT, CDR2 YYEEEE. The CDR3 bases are TGTGCCAGCAGCTTGTTCCGGACTAGCGGTGACAATGAGCAGTTCTTC. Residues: CASSLFRTSGDNEQFF.

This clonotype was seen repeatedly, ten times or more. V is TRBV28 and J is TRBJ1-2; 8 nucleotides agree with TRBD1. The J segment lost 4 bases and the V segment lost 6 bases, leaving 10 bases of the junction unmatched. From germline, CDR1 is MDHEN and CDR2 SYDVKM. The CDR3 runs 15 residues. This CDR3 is CASRPLGQGGYGYTF. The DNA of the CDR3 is TGTGCCAGCAGACCCCTAGGACAGGGTGGCTATGGCTACACCTTC.

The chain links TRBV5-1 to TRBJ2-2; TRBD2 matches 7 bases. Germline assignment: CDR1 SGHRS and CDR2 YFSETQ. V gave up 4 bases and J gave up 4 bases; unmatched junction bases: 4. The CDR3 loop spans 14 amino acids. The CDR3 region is CASSGGGGTGELFF. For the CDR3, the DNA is TGCGCCAGCAGCGGTGGCGGGGGCACCGGGGAGCTGTTTTTT.

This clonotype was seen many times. The CDR3 sequence is CASSPGGMNYGYTF. Written as DNA, the CDR3 is TGTGCCAGCAGTCCTGGGGGTATGAACTATGGCTACACCTTC. This rearrangement joins TRBV28 to TRBJ1-2, with TRBD1 as a possible D gene (5 bases). CDR1 is MDHEN, CDR2 SYDVKM, per germline. The CDR3 has 14 residues. Trimming pared 5 bases from V and 2 bases from J, leaving 12 bases between.

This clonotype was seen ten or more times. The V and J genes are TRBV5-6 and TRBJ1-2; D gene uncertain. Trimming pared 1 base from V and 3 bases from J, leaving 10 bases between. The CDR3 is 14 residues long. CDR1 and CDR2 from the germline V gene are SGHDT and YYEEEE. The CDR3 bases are TGTGCCAGCAGCTTGTATCGGGCTTACTATGGCTACACCTTC. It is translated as CASSLYRAYYGYTF.

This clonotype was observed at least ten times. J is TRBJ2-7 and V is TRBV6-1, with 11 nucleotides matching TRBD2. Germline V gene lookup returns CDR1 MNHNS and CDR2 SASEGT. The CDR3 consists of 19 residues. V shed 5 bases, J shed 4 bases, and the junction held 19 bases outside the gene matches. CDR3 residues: CASSSPSRLAGPFAYEQYF. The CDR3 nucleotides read TGTGCCAGCAGTTCCCCGTCCCGACTAGCGGGACCCTTCGCGTACGAGCAGTACTTC.

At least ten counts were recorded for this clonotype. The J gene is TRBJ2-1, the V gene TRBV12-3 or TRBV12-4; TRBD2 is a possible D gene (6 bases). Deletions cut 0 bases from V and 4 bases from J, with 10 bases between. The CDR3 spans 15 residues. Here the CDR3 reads CASSLARELYNEQFF. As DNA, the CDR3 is TGTGCCAGCAGTTTAGCACGGGAGTTGTACAATGAGCAGTTCTTC.

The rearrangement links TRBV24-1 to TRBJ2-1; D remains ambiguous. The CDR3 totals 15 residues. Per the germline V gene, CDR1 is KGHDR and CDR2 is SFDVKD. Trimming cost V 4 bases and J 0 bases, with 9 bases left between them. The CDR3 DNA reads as TGTGCCACCAGTGAAAGGATCGCCTCCTACAATGAGCAGTTCTTC. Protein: CATSERIASYNEQFF.